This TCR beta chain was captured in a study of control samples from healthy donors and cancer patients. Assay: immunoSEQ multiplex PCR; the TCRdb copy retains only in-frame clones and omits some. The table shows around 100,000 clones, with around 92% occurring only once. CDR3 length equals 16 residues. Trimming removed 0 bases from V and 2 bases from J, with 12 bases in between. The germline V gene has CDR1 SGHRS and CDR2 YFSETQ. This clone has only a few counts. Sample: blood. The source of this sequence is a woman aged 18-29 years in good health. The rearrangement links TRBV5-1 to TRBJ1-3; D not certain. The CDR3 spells CASSLEVGLPGNTIYF. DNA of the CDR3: TGCGCCAGCAGCTTGGAGGTGGGTCTCCCTGGAAACACCATATATTTT.